This T cell receptor beta chain emerged from a study of blood T cells in healthy people across ages. The second PCR ran about 6 to 12 cycles with a sample-barcoded 5' primer and J-beta primers. TCRdb independently ran MiXCR on the 5' RACE reads; one entry per CDR3 protein. The sample yields 1.5 million to 1.9 million distinct CDR3 sequences, roughly two fifths seen once. Germline V lookup: CDR1 SEHNR, CDR2 FQNEAQ (reference sequence). The CDR3 sequence is 18 residues long. Trimming at V came to 4 bases and at J to 3 bases, leaving 16 bases not matched to a gene. The chain links TRBV7-9 to TRBJ1-2; 8 nucleotides line up with TRBD1. The source material was blood. The receptor was isolated from a woman between 18 and 30 years old in good health. This CDR3 is CASSSYQGARDSDYGYTF. The CDR3 DNA sequence: TGTGCCAGCAGCTCCTACCAGGGGGCGCGAGACTCAGACTATGGCTACACCTTC.